The following is a TCR beta chain sequence with its context. PCR amplification relied on 60 Vbeta primers (plus 13 Jbeta primers). Sequencing was performed with immunoSEQ multiplex PCR; in TCRdb, only in-frame clones are kept and a portion is missing. Of more than 95,000 clones in the sample, over 65% are singletons; the top ten hold 6% to 8%. This entry comes from a study of cytomegalovirus exposure and HLA in healthy donors. Study-level information: Findings of an earlier analysis included some 110 million unique TCR beta sequences from about 180 million T cells.

Germline CDR1 SQVTM, CDR2 ANQGSEA. The CDR3 totals 15 residues. Trimming removed 4 bases from V and 7 bases from J; junction bases left unmatched: 12. The TCR comes from a woman between 35 and 50 years old in good health and CMV-seronegative. The chain links TRBV29-1 to TRBJ2-1, with 8 nucleotides matching TRBD2. The sample comprised PBMCs. The CDR3: CSVAPSRTSLNEQFF. CDR3 DNA sequence: TGCAGCGTTGCCCCCTCGAGGACTAGCCTAAATGAGCAGTTCTTC.